This T cell receptor (beta chain) was sequenced during a study of T cell clusters in autoimmune cytopenias. TRB was amplified from approximately 250 ng of peripheral blood genomic DNA per sample. CDR3 length: 14 residues. Germline V CDR1 and CDR2: MNHEY, SVGAGI. By frequency, this clonotype is medium-sized. TRB was amplified by touch-down multiplex PCR, primer pools A and B combined. TCRdb reprocessed the multiplex PCR reads and reports one entry per CDR3 protein, with no DNA. This sample carries about 5,300 distinct CDR3 sequences, with around 16% going to the ten biggest clones. Separately, the same data were catalogued under a study of T cell repertoires in aging, cancer and after chemotherapy.

The sequencing sample was made of peripheral blood. The chain links TRBV6-5 to TRBJ2-3. This TCR was sampled from a human donor in good health. CDR3 region: CASSPYGQADTQYF.